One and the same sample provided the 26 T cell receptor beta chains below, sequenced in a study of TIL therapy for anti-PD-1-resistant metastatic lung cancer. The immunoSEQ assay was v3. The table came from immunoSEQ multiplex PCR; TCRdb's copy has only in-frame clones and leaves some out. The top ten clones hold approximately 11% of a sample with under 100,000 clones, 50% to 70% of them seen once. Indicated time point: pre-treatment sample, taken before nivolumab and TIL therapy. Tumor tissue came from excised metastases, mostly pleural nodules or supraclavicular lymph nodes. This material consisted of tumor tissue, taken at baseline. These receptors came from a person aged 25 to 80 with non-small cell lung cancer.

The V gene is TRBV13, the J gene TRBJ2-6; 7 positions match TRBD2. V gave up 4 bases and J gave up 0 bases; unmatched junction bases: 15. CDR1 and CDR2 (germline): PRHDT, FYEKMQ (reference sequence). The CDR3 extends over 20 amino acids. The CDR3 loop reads CASSSTLLGRASSGANVLTF. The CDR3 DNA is TGTGCCAGCAGCTCCACTTTACTAGGGAGGGCGAGCTCTGGGGCCAACGTCCTGACTTTC.

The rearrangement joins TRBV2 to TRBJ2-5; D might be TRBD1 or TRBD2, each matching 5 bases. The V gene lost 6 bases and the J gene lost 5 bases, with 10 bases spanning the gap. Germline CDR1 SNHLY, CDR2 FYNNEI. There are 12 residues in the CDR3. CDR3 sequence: CASRRDLETQYF. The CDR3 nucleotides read TGTGCCAGCAGGAGGGACCTCGAGACCCAGTACTTC.

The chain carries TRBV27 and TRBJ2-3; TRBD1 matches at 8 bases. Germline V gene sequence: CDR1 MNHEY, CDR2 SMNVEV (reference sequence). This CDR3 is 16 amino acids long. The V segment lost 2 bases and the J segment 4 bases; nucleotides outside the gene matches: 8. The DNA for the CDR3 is TGTGCCAGCAGTTTAGCCAGGGGGCGACGAGCAGATACGCAGTATTTT. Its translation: CASSLARGRRADTQYF.

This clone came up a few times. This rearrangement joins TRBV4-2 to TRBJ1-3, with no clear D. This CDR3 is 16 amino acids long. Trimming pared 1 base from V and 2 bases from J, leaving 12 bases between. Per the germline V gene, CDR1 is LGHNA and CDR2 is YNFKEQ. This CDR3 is CASSQALFGTGNTIYF. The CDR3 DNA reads TGTGCCAGCAGCCAAGCCCTCTTCGGGACTGGAAACACCATATATTTT.

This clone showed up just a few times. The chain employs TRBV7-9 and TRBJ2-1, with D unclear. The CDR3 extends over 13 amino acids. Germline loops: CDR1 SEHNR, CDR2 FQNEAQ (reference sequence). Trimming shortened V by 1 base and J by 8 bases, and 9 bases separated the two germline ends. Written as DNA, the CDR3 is TGTGCCAGCAGCTTAGGCCCCATCGATGAGCAGTTCTTC. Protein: CASSLGPIDEQFF.

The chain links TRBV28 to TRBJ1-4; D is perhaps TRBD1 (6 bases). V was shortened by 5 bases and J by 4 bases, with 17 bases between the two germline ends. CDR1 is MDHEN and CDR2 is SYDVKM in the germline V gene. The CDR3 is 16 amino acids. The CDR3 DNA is TGTGCCAGCAGTCTTTCGAGGGACACACTTAATGAAAAACTGTTTTTT. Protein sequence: CASSLSRDTLNEKLFF.

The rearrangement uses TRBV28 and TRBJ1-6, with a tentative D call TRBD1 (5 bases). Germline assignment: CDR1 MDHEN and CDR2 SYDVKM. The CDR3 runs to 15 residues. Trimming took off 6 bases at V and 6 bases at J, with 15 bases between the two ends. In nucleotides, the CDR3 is TGTGCCAGCAGAATGTTTAGACAGCTTAATTCACCCCTCCACTTT. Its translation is CASRMFRQLNSPLHF.

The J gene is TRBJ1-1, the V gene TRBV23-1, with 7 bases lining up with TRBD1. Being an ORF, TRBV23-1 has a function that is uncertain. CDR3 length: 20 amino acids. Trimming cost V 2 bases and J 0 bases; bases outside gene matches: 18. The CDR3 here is CASSQQSRRTGLKVNTEAFF. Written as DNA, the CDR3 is TGCGCCAGCAGTCAACAATCTCGAAGGACAGGTTTGAAGGTGAACACTGAAGCTTTCTTT.

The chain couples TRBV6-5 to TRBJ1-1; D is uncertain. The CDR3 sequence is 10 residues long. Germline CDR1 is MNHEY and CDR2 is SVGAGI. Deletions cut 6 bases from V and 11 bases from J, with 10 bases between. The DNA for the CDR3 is TGTGCCAGCAGGGGTCTGCAGGCTTTCTTT. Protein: CASRGLQAFF.

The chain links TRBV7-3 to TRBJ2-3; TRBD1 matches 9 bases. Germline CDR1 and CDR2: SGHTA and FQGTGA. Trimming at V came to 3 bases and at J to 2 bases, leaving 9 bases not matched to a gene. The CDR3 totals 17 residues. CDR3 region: CASSFTGGTASTDTQYF. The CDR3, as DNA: TGTGCCAGCAGCTTCACAGGGGGCACAGCGTCCACAGATACGCAGTATTTT. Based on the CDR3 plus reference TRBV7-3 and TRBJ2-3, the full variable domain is GAGVSQTPSNKVTEKGKYVELRCDPISGHTALYWYRQSLGQGPEFLIYFQGTGAADDSGLPNDRFFAVRPEGSVSTLKIQRTERGDSAVYLCASSFTGGTASTDTQYFGPGTRLTVL.

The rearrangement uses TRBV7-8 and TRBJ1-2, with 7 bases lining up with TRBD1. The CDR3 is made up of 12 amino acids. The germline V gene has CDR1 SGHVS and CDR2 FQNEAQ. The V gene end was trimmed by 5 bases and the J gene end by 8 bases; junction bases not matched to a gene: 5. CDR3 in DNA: TGTGCCAGCAGCCAACAGGGGAAGGGCTACACCTTC. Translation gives CASSQQGKGYTF.

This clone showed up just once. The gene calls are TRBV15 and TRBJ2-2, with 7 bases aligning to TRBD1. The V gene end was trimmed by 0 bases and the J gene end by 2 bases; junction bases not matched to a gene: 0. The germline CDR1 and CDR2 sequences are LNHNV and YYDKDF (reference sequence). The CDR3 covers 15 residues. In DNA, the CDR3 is TGTGCCACCAGCAGAGAAGGGGGCAACACCGGGGAGCTGTTTTTT. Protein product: CATSREGGNTGELFF.

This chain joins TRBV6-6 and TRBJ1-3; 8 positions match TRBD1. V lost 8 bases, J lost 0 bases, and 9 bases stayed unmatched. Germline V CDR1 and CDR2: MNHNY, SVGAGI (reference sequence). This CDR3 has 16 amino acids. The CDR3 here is CASQRQGPISGNTIYF. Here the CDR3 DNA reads TGTGCCAGCCAACGACAGGGGCCAATCTCTGGAAACACCATATATTTT.

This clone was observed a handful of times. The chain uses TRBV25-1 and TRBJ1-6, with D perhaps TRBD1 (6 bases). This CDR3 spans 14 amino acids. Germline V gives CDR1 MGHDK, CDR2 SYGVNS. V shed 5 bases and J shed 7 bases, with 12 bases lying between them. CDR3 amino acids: CASSRQERNSPLHF. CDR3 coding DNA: TGTGCCAGCAGTAGACAGGAAAGGAATTCACCCCTCCACTTT.

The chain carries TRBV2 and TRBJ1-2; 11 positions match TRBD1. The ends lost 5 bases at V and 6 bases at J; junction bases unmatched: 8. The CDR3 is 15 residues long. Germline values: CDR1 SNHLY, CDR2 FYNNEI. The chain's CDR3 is CASSPRGQGGDGYTF. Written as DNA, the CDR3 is TGTGCCAGCAGTCCCCGGGGACAGGGGGGGGATGGCTACACCTTC.

The CDR3 loop is CASPGQLNSPLHF. The CDR3 coding sequence is TGTGCCAGCCCGGGACAGCTAAATTCACCCCTCCACTTT. The chain couples TRBV5-8 to TRBJ1-6; 7 nucleotides agree with TRBD1. V lost 7 bases and J lost 7; bases outside the gene matches: 5. This CDR3 is built from 13 residues. Germline V CDR1 and CDR2: SGHTS, YDEGEE.

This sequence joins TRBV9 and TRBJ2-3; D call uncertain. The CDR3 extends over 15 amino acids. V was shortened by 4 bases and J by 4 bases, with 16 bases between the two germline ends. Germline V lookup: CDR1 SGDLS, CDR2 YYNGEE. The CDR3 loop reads CASSPTVSPADTQYF. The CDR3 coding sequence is TGTGCCAGCAGCCCGACGGTATCACCCGCAGATACGCAGTATTTT.

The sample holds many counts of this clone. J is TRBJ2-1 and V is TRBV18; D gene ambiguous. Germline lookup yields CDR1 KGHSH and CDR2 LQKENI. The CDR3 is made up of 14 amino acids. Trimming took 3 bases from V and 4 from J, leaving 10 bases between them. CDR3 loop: CASSPPSRYNEQFF. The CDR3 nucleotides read TGTGCCAGCTCACCCCCCTCGAGGTACAATGAGCAGTTCTTC. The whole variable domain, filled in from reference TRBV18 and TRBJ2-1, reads NAGVMQNPRHLVRRRGQEARLRCSPMKGHSHVYWYRQLPEEGLKFMVYLQKENIIDESGMPKERFSAEFPKEGPSILRIQQVVRGDSAAYFCASSPPSRYNEQFFGPGTRLTVL.

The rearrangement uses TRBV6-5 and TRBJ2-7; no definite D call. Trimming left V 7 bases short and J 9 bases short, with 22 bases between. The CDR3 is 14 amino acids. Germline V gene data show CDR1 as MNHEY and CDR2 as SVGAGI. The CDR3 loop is CASTPKPFGVGQYF. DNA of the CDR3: TGTGCCAGCACCCCGAAGCCCTTTGGAGTGGGGCAGTACTTC.

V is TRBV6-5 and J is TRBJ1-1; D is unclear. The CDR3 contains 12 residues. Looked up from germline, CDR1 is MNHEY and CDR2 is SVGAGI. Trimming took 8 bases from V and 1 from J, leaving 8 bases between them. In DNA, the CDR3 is TGTGCCAGCCAGGCAACGAACACTGAAGCTTTCTTT. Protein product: CASQATNTEAFF.

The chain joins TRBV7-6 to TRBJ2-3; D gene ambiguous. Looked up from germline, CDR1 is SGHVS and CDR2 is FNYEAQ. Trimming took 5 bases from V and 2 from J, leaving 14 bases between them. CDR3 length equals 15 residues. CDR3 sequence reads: CASSARLVVTDTQYF. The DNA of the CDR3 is TGTGCCAGCAGCGCAAGATTGGTTGTCACAGATACGCAGTATTTT.

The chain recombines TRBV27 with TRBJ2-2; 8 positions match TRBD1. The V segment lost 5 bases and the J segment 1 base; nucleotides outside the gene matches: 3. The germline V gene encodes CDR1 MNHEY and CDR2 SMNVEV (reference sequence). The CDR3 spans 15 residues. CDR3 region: CASSQGQGNTGELFF. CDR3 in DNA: TGTGCCAGCAGTCAAGGACAGGGGAACACCGGGGAGCTGTTTTTT.

CDR3: CAARTGWETGELFF. The CDR3 DNA is TGTGCCGCCAGGACAGGGTGGGAAACCGGGGAGCTGTTTTTT. V usage is TRBV6-5 and J usage is TRBJ2-2, with TRBD1 matching 8 bases. From germline, CDR1 is MNHEY and CDR2 SVGAGI. The CDR3 contains 14 residues. V dropped 11 bases and J dropped 5; count of bases not matched to a gene: 10.

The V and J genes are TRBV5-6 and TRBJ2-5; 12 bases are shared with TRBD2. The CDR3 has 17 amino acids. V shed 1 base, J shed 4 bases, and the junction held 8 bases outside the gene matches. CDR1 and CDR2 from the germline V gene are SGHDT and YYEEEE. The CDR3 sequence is CASSLRLAGVSAETQYF. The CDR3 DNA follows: TGTGCCAGCAGCTTGAGACTAGCGGGAGTATCCGCAGAGACCCAGTACTTC.

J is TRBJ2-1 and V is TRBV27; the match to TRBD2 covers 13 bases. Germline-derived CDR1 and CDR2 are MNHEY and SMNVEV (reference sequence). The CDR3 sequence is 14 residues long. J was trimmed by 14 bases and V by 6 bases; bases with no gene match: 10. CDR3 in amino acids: CASSSTSGGLGEFF. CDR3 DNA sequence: TGTGCCAGCAGCTCGACTAGCGGGGGGTTGGGGGAGTTCTTC.

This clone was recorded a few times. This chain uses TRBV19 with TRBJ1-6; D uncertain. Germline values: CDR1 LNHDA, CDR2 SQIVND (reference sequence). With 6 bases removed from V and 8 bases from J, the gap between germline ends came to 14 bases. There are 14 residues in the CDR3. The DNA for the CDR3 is TGTGCCAGTAGAACGGGCGACCGCGATTCACCCCTCCACTTT. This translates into CASRTGDRDSPLHF.